A selection of T cell receptor beta chains follows, all from one sample in a study of cytomegalovirus exposure and HLA in healthy donors. Data came from immunoSEQ multiplex PCR; TCRdb stores just in-frame clones and leaves some out. The sample yields roughly 200,000 clones, about 77% seen once. Sequenced: PBMCs. These receptor sequences come from a female donor in good health and CMV-seronegative. Each CDR3 is given with its conserved first and last residue. Fields, in order: V gene, D gene, J gene, clone size, CDR3 protein, CDR3 DNA. The D gene is left open where the match is weak. Clone size, where shown, is once, few, many, or a class for clones that have expanded.

>TRBV9|.|TRBJ2-5|.
CASSVGTDQETQYF
TGTGCCAGCAGCGTAGGGACAGACCAAGAGACCCAGTACTTC
>TRBV10-3|.|TRBJ1-2|.
CAISEWQGLDYGYTF
TGTGCCATCAGTGAGTGGCAGGGCCTTGATTATGGCTACACCTTC
>TRBV11-2|.|TRBJ2-7|few
CASSLRQGNSYEQYF
TGTGCCAGCAGCTTACGGCAGGGGAACTCCTACGAGCAGTACTTC
>TRBV28|.|TRBJ1-1|.
CASSFGRRNTEAFF
TGTGCCAGCAGTTTTGGGAGGAGGAATACTGAAGCTTTCTTT
>TRBV18|.|TRBJ1-1|.
CASSPSGREAFF
TGTGCCAGCTCACCGAGCGGAAGAGAAGCTTTCTTT
>TRBV7-2|.|TRBJ2-7|.
CASSFESSTYEQYF
TGTGCCAGCAGCTTCGAAAGCTCTACCTACGAGCAGTACTTC
>TRBV19|TRBD1|TRBJ2-2|.
CASSIKGALGTGELFF
TGTGCCAGTAGTATCAAGGGGGCCCTGGGGACCGGGGAGCTGTTTTTT
>TRBV2|TRBD1|TRBJ1-4|.
CASSERRDSGEKLFF
TGTGCCAGCAGTGAACGCCGGGACAGTGGAGAAAAACTGTTTTTT
>TRBV27|TRBD2|TRBJ2-1|few
CASSSYSGSSYNEQFF
TGTGCCAGCAGTTCCTATAGCGGGAGCTCCTACAATGAGCAGTTCTTC
>TRBV19|.|TRBJ2-7|.
CASSARGNYEQYF
TGTGCCAGTAGTGCCCGGGGTAACTACGAGCAGTACTTC
>TRBV2|TRBD1|TRBJ2-7|.
CASHSGTGHYEQYF
TGTGCCAGTCACTCCGGGACAGGTCATTACGAGCAGTACTTC
>TRBV29-1|.|TRBJ2-3|.
CSVEYVRADTQYF
TGCAGCGTTGAGTATGTACGCGCAGATACGCAGTATTTT
>TRBV19|TRBD2|TRBJ2-3|.
CASKPPGLATDTQYF
TGTGCCAGTAAGCCGCCGGGACTAGCCACAGATACGCAGTATTTT
>TRBV25-1|TRBD2|TRBJ2-7|.
CASSRGLAGVNEQYF
TGTGCCAGCAGTAGGGGTTTAGCGGGAGTAAACGAGCAGTACTTC
>TRBV6-1|TRBD1|TRBJ2-7|once
CASSAQYRGEQYF
TGTGCCAGCAGTGCGCAATACAGGGGCGAGCAGTACTTC
>TRBV19|.|TRBJ1-2|once
CASHTILRGDNYGYTF
TGTGCCAGTCACACCATCCTGCGGGGGGATAACTATGGCTACACCTTC
>TRBV11-3|TRBD2|TRBJ2-2|once
CASSLRAGGLLNTGELFF
TGTGCCAGCAGCTTACGAGCGGGGGGACTGCTAAACACCGGGGAGCTGTTTTTT
>TRBV7-6|TRBD2|TRBJ2-7|few
CASSLATTSGGASYEQYF
TGTGCCAGCAGCTTAGCGACGACTAGCGGGGGGGCATCCTACGAGCAGTACTTC
>TRBV27|.|TRBJ2-3|once
CASSLPGDPQDTQYF
TGTGCCAGCAGTTTACCCGGGGATCCACAAGATACGCAGTATTTT
>TRBV5-1|TRBD1|TRBJ2-1|.
CASSFYATGTAYNEQFF
TGCGCCAGCAGCTTCTACGCGACAGGGACAGCCTACAATGAGCAGTTCTTC
>TRBV6-5|TRBD1|TRBJ2-7|.
CASSRNRGTTYEQYF
TGTGCCAGCAGTCGAAACAGGGGTACGACCTACGAGCAGTACTTC
>TRBV13|.|TRBJ2-3|once
CASRTFQGNELADTQYF
TGTGCCAGCAGAACCTTCCAGGGGAACGAATTAGCAGATACGCAGTATTTT
>TRBV29-1|TRBD2|TRBJ2-1|once
CSVRDYNEQFF
TGCAGCGTGCGGGACTACAACGAGCAGTTCTTC
>TRBV6-1|TRBD1|TRBJ1-1|.
CASGQGRTTEAFF
TGTGCCAGCGGACAGGGTAGGACCACTGAAGCTTTCTTT
>TRBV27|TRBD1|TRBJ2-2|.
CASSRRDRGGTGELFF
TGTGCCAGCAGTCGACGGGACAGGGGAGGCACCGGGGAGCTGTTTTTT
>TRBV6-5|TRBD2|TRBJ2-1|.
CASSYDFRTRDNEQFF
TGTGCCAGCAGTTATGACTTCAGGACTAGAGACAATGAGCAGTTCTTC
>TRBV7-2|TRBD2|TRBJ2-3|.
CASSPMPGLAGTDTQYF
TGTGCCAGCAGCCCAATGCCGGGACTAGCGGGGACAGATACGCAGTATTTT
>TRBV4-2|TRBD1|TRBJ2-2|.
CASSPDHLVRRGQTGELFF
TGTGCCAGCAGCCCGGACCATCTGGTTCGTAGGGGGCAAACCGGGGAGCTGTTTTTT
>TRBV7-9|TRBD2|TRBJ2-5|.
CASSSETSGSTQYF
TGTGCCAGCAGCTCCGAGACTAGCGGGAGTACCCAGTACTTC
>TRBV5-1|.|TRBJ2-1|.
CASSLEGVEQFF
TGCGCCAGCAGCTTGGAAGGGGTTGAGCAGTTCTTC
>TRBV7-9|.|TRBJ1-4|once
CASSPWADRKKLFF
TGTGCCAGCAGCCCCTGGGCCGATAGGAAAAAACTGTTTTTT
>TRBV2|.|TRBJ1-6|.
CASSEIQGPISPLHF
TGTGCCAGCAGTGAAATCCAGGGGCCGATTTCACCCCTCCACTTT
>TRBV9|TRBD1|TRBJ1-2|.
CASSVGDRGQDGYTF
TGTGCCAGCAGCGTAGGGGACAGGGGGCAGGATGGCTACACCTTC
>TRBV4-1|TRBD1|TRBJ2-7|.
CASSRGQGFDEQYF
TGCGCCAGCAGCCGGGGACAGGGATTTGACGAGCAGTACTTC
>TRBV5-6|.|TRBJ1-2|once
CASRGSRDGTPWANYGYTF
TGTGCCAGCAGGGGGAGTCGGGACGGGACACCCTGGGCGAACTATGGCTACACCTTC
>TRBV4-1|.|TRBJ1-3|.
CASSQVHGNTIYF
TGCGCCAGCAGTCAGGTACACGGAAACACCATATATTTT
>TRBV2|TRBD2|TRBJ2-5|.
CAITGLAGPPGGETQYF
TGTGCCATCACGGGACTAGCGGGACCGCCCGGAGGGGAGACCCAGTACTTC
>TRBV5-6|TRBD1|TRBJ2-5|.
CASTGTGPSYQETQYF
TGTGCCAGCACTGGGACAGGGCCCTCGTACCAAGAGACCCAGTACTTC
>TRBV5-1|.|TRBJ2-1|.
CASSLGGSNSYNEQFF
TGCGCCAGCAGCTTGGGCGGATCCAACTCCTACAATGAGCAGTTCTTC
>TRBV30|TRBD1|TRBJ1-1|once
CAWTTGSGQGARLMNTEAFF
TGTGCCTGGACCACGGGGTCCGGACAGGGGGCGAGGCTAATGAACACTGAAGCCTTCTTT
>TRBV28|TRBD1|TRBJ1-2|.
CASSYTGQGNYGYTF
TGTGCCAGCAGTTACACGGGACAGGGAAACTATGGCTACACCTTC
>TRBV30|TRBD1|TRBJ2-2|.
CAWLGTGDYTGELFF
TGTGCCTGGCTAGGGACAGGGGATTACACCGGGGAGCTGTTTTTT
>TRBV6-1|.|TRBJ2-7|.
CASSWRSSGYEQYF
TGTGCCAGCAGTTGGCGGAGTAGCGGATACGAGCAGTACTTC
>TRBV19|TRBD1|TRBJ2-7|few
CASSAQQGPRYEQYF
TGTGCCAGTAGTGCCCAACAGGGGCCGAGGTACGAGCAGTACTTC